The following is a TCR beta chain sequence with its context. Under the authors' procedure: The assay estimated nucleated cells by amplifying reference gene primers. Using immunoSEQ multiplex PCR, the repertoire was profiled, and TCRdb retains in-frame clones only, with some absent. That table furnishes V, J and clone size, whereas the DNA furnished D and trimming. Of around 190,000 clones in the sample, more than 80% were seen once. This record belongs to a study of blood T cell repertoires in COVID-19. Overall study: Sample material is recorded as cDNA or gDNA derived from T cells, B-cell-depleted T cells, or PBMCs.

In Seattle, patients joined the study during active infection and were tracked longitudinally. The CDR3 consists of 15 residues. The V gene lost 0 bases and the J gene lost 6 bases, with 12 bases spanning the gap. CDR1 is MNHEY and CDR2 is SVGEGT in the germline V gene. V and J are TRBV6-2 or TRBV6-3 and TRBJ1-5; D gene ambiguous. The sample taken for sequencing was peripheral blood. The TCR sequence derives from a woman aged 40 to 50 with COVID-19, enrolled during active disease. The DNA of the CDR3 is TGTGCCAGCAGTTACTCAGGAGTTTTCGGTCAGCCCCAGCATTTT. Residues: CASSYSGVFGQPQHF.